The 25 T cell receptor beta chains presented below share a single source sample, sequenced in a study of cytomegalovirus exposure and HLA in healthy donors. It was with 60 Vbeta and 13 Jbeta primers that the PCR ran. Sequencing was performed with immunoSEQ multiplex PCR; in TCRdb, only in-frame clones are kept and a portion is missing. The sample records about 140,000 clones, roughly 77% being singletons. The sample consisted of PBMCs. The receptors were gathered from a man between 18 and 29 years old in good health and CMV-seropositive.

The V gene is TRBV9, the J gene TRBJ2-7, with TRBD1 matching 7 bases. This CDR3 contains 14 residues. Germline V lookup: CDR1 SGDLS, CDR2 YYNGEE. With V trimmed by 4 bases and J by 6 bases, 10 bases remained unmatched. The CDR3 reads CASSPQTGYFEQYF. The CDR3 DNA reads TGTGCCAGCAGCCCCCAGACAGGGTACTTCGAGCAGTACTTC. The variable domain in full, with the rest retrieved from reference TRBV9 and TRBJ2-7, is DSGVTQTPKHLITATGQRVTLRCSPRSGDLSVYWYQQSLDQGLQFLIQYYNGEERAKGNILERFSAQQFPDLHSELNLSSLELGDSALYFCASSPQTGYFEQYFGPGTRLTVT.

The gene calls are TRBV5-1 and TRBJ2-3; 7 bases are shared with TRBD2. Germline assignment: CDR1 SGHRS and CDR2 YFSETQ. The V and J ends lost 4 bases and 0 bases, in that order; junction bases with no gene match: 5. CDR3 length equals 15 residues. The CDR3 loop is CASSPGGKSTDTQYF. CDR3 bases: TGCGCCAGCAGCCCCGGGGGGAAAAGCACAGATACGCAGTATTTT.

This chain links TRBV6-5 with TRBJ2-7, with D possibly being TRBD1 (6 bases). The CDR3 has 14 residues. The V end was cut by 4 bases, the J end by 0 bases, with 10 bases between. Germline CDR1 MNHEY, CDR2 SVGAGI. CDR3 protein: CASSFRGASYEQYF. In DNA, the CDR3 is TGTGCCAGCAGTTTCAGGGGCGCCTCCTACGAGCAGTACTTC.

The chain recombines TRBV4-2 with TRBJ2-7, with TRBD2 matching 8 bases. Germline V gives CDR1 LGHNA, CDR2 YNFKEQ. The trim removed 1 base at V and 6 bases at J, leaving 11 bases unmatched. CDR3 size: 16 residues. The CDR3 bases are TGTGCCAGCAGCCAAGGGTCAGCAAGCGGGAGAGGCGAGCAGTACTTC. It codes for CASSQGSASGRGEQYF.

This clone turned up a few times. This chain uses TRBV6-5 with TRBJ1-1; D gene ambiguous. This CDR3 is 12 amino acids long. CDR1 and CDR2 from the germline V gene are MNHEY and SVGAGI. Trimming pared 10 bases from V and 0 bases from J, leaving 9 bases between. The CDR3 reads CAIGGMNTEAFF. The CDR3 DNA follows: TGTGCCATAGGAGGGATGAACACTGAAGCTTTCTTT.

The chain carries TRBV11-2 and TRBJ2-6; D is ambiguous. The CDR3 is 16 residues long. Per germline, CDR1 SGHAT and CDR2 FQNNGV. Trimming left V 6 bases short and J 0 bases short, with 12 bases between. This CDR3 is CASRALLSSGANVLTF. In DNA form, the CDR3 reads TGTGCCAGCAGGGCCCTTTTAAGCTCTGGGGCCAACGTCCTGACTTTC. Complete variable domain (other parts from reference TRBV11-2 and TRBJ2-6): EAGVAQSPRYKIIEKRQSVAFWCNPISGHATLYWYQQILGQGPKLLIQFQNNGVVDDSQLPKDRFSAERLKGVDSTLKIQPAKLEDSAVYLCASRALLSSGANVLTFGAGSRLTVL.

V is TRBV5-1 and J is TRBJ2-7; the match to TRBD1 covers 7 bases. The CDR3 loop spans 13 amino acids. V lost 4 bases and J lost 7; bases outside the gene matches: 8. Germline CDR1 and CDR2: SGHRS and YFSETQ. CDR3 residues: CASSPRQGQEQYF. The CDR3, as DNA: TGCGCCAGCAGCCCCCGACAGGGTCAAGAGCAGTACTTC.

V gene TRBV7-8 combines with J gene TRBJ2-1; weak D call: TRBD1 (6 bases). The CDR3 loop spans 16 amino acids. In germline, CDR1 is SGHVS, CDR2 FQNEAQ. Trimming removed 6 bases at V and 6 bases at J, with 21 bases between. The CDR3 DNA reads TGTGCCAGCAGTCAAATTCCGGGACACTTCTCCAATGAGCAGTTCTTC. As protein: CASSQIPGHFSNEQFF. The full variable domain, in which reference TRBV7-8 and TRBJ2-1 provide the parts outside the CDR3, is GAGVSQSPRYKVAKRGQDVALRCDPISGHVSLFWYQQALGQGPEFLTYFQNEAQLDKSGLPSDRFFAERPEGSVSTLKIQRTQQEDSAVYLCASSQIPGHFSNEQFFGPGTRLTVL.

This clone was seen more than once but under ten times. Given a far larger clone just one base away, this is likely a sequencing read error. This chain uses TRBV13 with TRBJ1-1; D is unclear. Trimming left V 5 bases short and J 2 bases short, with 12 bases between. This CDR3 is built from 14 residues. In germline, CDR1 is PRHDT, CDR2 FYEKMQ (reference sequence). CDR3 residues: CASSQQLTNTEAFF. CDR3 coding DNA: TGTGCCAGCAGCCAACAACTAACTAACACTGAAGCTTTCTTT.

The rearrangement joins TRBV29-1 to TRBJ1-5; 7 positions agree with TRBD1. The CDR3 contains 13 residues. Germline V gene sequence: CDR1 SQVTM, CDR2 ANQGSEA. Unmatched junction bases numbered 4, after V lost 6 bases and J lost 2 bases. CDR3 in DNA: TGCAGCGTGTTAGACAGGGGCAATCAGCCCCAGCATTTT. It encodes CSVLDRGNQPQHF.

In this sample, this clone turned up a few times. V and J are TRBV9 and TRBJ2-3, with TRBD2 identical over 7 bases. V was pared by 4 bases and J by 4 bases, with 9 bases of the junction left unmatched. Germline loops: CDR1 SGDLS, CDR2 YYNGEE. The CDR3 sequence is 15 residues long. Here the CDR3 DNA reads TGTGCCAGCAGCCTAGACGCGGGAGTTTCAGATACGCAGTATTTT. Protein sequence: CASSLDAGVSDTQYF.

This clone was detected only a few times. One end of the junction does not line up with germline, which may come from a read error. CDR3 nucleotide sequence: TGCGCCAGCAGATTGGATAGCGGGAGTTCCGGGACCCAGTACTTC. This sequence encodes CASRLDSGSSGTQYF. The chain carries TRBV5-1 and TRBJ2-5, with 9 bases that match TRBD2. Germline-derived CDR1 and CDR2 are SGHRS and YFSETQ. The CDR3 is 15 amino acids.

As for this clone: No conserved phenylalanine or tryptophan is present at the end of the CDR3, so a read error is the likely explanation. The DNA is omitted, as the CDR3 cannot be located on it reliably, and the CDR3 follows TCRdb's listing. This chain joins TRBV27 and TRBJ2-7; the D call TRBD1 from the table was never checked on the DNA. The CDR3 contains 8 residues when both ends are counted. Germline-derived CDR1 and CDR2 are MNHEY and SMNVEV (reference sequence). This CDR3 is CASQGPLG.

V usage is TRBV28 and J usage is TRBJ1-1, with TRBD1 identical over 10 bases. CDR1 and CDR2 from the germline V gene are MDHEN and SYDVKM. V shed 6 bases, J shed 6 bases, and the junction held 10 bases outside the gene matches. The CDR3 totals 15 residues. CDR3 region: CASSPRDRGFAEAFF. The CDR3 DNA reads as TGTGCCAGCAGCCCTCGGGACAGGGGATTTGCTGAAGCTTTCTTT.

V gene TRBV11-2 combines with J gene TRBJ2-5; 8 bases match TRBD1. Per the germline V gene, CDR1 is SGHAT and CDR2 is FQNNGV. V dropped 7 bases and J dropped 5; count of bases not matched to a gene: 9. The CDR3 loop spans 14 amino acids. CDR3 nucleotides: TGTGCCAGCACCAACCGGACAGGGAAGGAGACCCAGTACTTC. It specifies CASTNRTGKETQYF.

V and J are TRBV28 and TRBJ2-1; 9 bases match TRBD2. Germline assignment: CDR1 MDHEN and CDR2 SYDVKM. The CDR3 loop spans 15 amino acids. V was pared by 6 bases and J by 1 base, with 4 bases of the junction left unmatched. As DNA, the CDR3 is TGTGCCAGCAGAGATAGCGGGAGTTCCTACAATGAGCAGTTCTTC. Translated: CASRDSGSSYNEQFF.

V and J are TRBV27 and TRBJ1-1; D perhaps matches TRBD1 (6 bases). The CDR3 runs to 13 residues. Trimming left V 4 bases short and J 1 base short, with 7 bases between. CDR1 is MNHEY and CDR2 is SMNVEV in the germline V gene (reference sequence). The CDR3 here is CASSYRENTEAFF. For the CDR3, the DNA is TGTGCCAGCAGTTACAGGGAGAACACTGAAGCTTTCTTT.

V usage is TRBV5-6 and J usage is TRBJ2-1; 10 nucleotides agree with TRBD2. V lost 4 bases to trimming and J lost 4 bases; unmatched junction nucleotides: 8. CDR1 is SGHDT, CDR2 YYEEEE, per germline. The length of the CDR3 is 16 residues. Here the CDR3 reads CASSMLAGGIYNEQFF. CDR3 sequence (DNA): TGTGCCAGCAGCATGTTAGCGGGGGGAATTTACAATGAGCAGTTCTTC.

The chain joins TRBV11-2 to TRBJ2-7, with 8 bases aligning to TRBD2. With 5 bases clipped from V and 7 bases from J, the junction kept 16 bases outside the gene matches. Germline CDR1 SGHAT, CDR2 FQNNGV. The CDR3 is 16 residues long. CDR3 bases: TGTGCCAGCAGCCTGCGGAGTAGCGGGACTTCAAGTGAGCAGTACTTC. As protein: CASSLRSSGTSSEQYF.

The chain carries TRBV18 and TRBJ2-1; TRBD1 agrees at 9 bases. J lost 0 bases, V lost 2 bases, and 2 bases had no gene match. The CDR3 totals 16 residues. Germline V lookup: CDR1 KGHSH, CDR2 LQKENI. The CDR3 region is CASSPGTGSSYNEQFF. The DNA for the CDR3 is TGTGCCAGCTCACCAGGGACAGGGAGCTCCTACAATGAGCAGTTCTTC. Combining the CDR3 with reference TRBV18 and TRBJ2-1 gives the whole variable domain NAGVMQNPRHLVRRRGQEARLRCSPMKGHSHVYWYRQLPEEGLKFMVYLQKENIIDESGMPKERFSAEFPKEGPSILRIQQVVRGDSAAYFCASSPGTGSSYNEQFFGPGTRLTVL.

The gene calls are TRBV28 and TRBJ2-7; 7 bases fit TRBD1. Germline V gene lookup returns CDR1 MDHEN and CDR2 SYDVKM. This CDR3 has 13 amino acids. V gave up 5 bases and J gave up 3 bases; unmatched junction bases: 4. The chain's CDR3 is CASSIAGGYEQYF. The CDR3 DNA reads TGTGCCAGCAGTATTGCAGGGGGCTACGAGCAGTACTTC.

The rearrangement uses TRBV19 and TRBJ2-7; 10 bases agree with TRBD1. Germline-derived CDR1 and CDR2 are LNHDA and SQIVND (reference sequence). The CDR3 contains 14 residues. After removal of 4 bases from V and 2 bases from J, the junction contained 2 bases not matched to a gene. The CDR3 loop reads CASSNGQGAYEQYF. The CDR3, as DNA: TGTGCCAGTAGTAACGGACAGGGGGCCTACGAGCAGTACTTC.

The V gene is TRBV6-5, the J gene TRBJ1-2; TRBD1 matches at 7 bases. The CDR3 spans 14 residues. Losses at the gene ends were 1 base for V and 4 bases for J; bases not matched to a gene: 3. The germline gives CDR1 MNHEY, CDR2 SVGAGI. The CDR3 reads CASSYYRGGYGYTF. The CDR3, as DNA: TGTGCCAGCAGTTACTACAGGGGCGGCTATGGCTACACCTTC.

Note on this clone: Other DNA sequences from this sample encode an identical CDR3 as well. The chain joins TRBV7-2 to TRBJ2-7; 8 nucleotides match TRBD2. In germline, CDR1 is SGHTA, CDR2 FQGNSA. This CDR3 is 14 amino acids long. With 1 base clipped from V and 4 bases from J, the junction kept 3 bases outside the gene matches. This CDR3 is CASSLGLAGYEQYF. The CDR3 DNA reads as TGTGCCAGCAGCTTAGGGCTAGCGGGTTACGAGCAGTACTTC. Full variable domain (missing parts from reference TRBV7-2 and TRBJ2-7): GAGVSQSPSNKVTEKGKDVELRCDPISGHTALYWYRQSLGQGLEFLIYFQGNSAPDKSGLPSDRFSAERTGGSVSTLTIQRTQQEDSAVYLCASSLGLAGYEQYFGPGTRLTVT.

As concerns this clone: One junction end disagrees with the germline gene, perhaps due to a read error. This chain connects TRBV14 to TRBJ2-2; TRBD1 aligns across 7 bases. The CDR3 contains 14 residues. Germline V CDR1 and CDR2: SGHDN, FVKESK. The CDR3 loop is CASSQRNFPGGLFF. As DNA, the CDR3 is TGTGCCAGCAGCCAGCGTAATTTCCCAGGGGGGCTGTTTTTT.